Here is one TCR beta chain with its context. The target antigen is unknown. A sample-barcoded 5' primer and a J-beta primer mix were used in a second PCR of roughly 6 to 11 cycles. Each cDNA molecule carried a tag from a template-switch adaptor that contained 12 random nucleotides. TCRdb itself ran the 5' RACE reads through MiXCR, one entry per CDR3 protein. This sample yields 1.5 million or so distinct CDR3 sequences, of which around 42% are seen a single time; approximately 7.9% belongs to the top ten. The data derive from a study of blood T cells in healthy people across ages. Findings and caveats of the study: Roughly linearly, TCR beta diversity per million T cells fell as age increased. Leaving the PBMCs unsorted stopped any conclusive comparison of naive versus antigen-experienced cells. It was the long-lived donors that had more naive CD4+ cells and higher diversity than aged donors.

The germline CDR1 and CDR2 sequences are SGHRS and YFSETQ. This CDR3 is built from 15 residues. Between the trimmed V and J ends, which lost 0 bases and 6 bases, there was a span of 16 bases. The TCR comes from a young woman in good health. Sample: blood. The rearrangement uses TRBV5-1 and TRBJ2-7; perhaps D is TRBD1 or TRBD2 (5 bases each). The CDR3 region is CASSLVGTASGEQYF. The DNA for the CDR3 is TGCGCCAGCAGCTTGGTAGGGACGGCGTCCGGCGAGCAGTACTTC.